One and the same sample provided the 18 T cell receptor beta chains below, sequenced in a study of shared clonotypes between healthy human individuals. Sequenced by immunoSEQ multiplex PCR; TCRdb stores in-frame clones only, minus some. The sample includes 550,000 to 600,000 clones, roughly four fifths of them seen just once. What was sequenced was PBMCs. These receptors were taken from a woman between 40 and 50 years old in good health. Some clones in this sample may be carry-over from other donors' samples.

This chain uses TRBV5-8 with TRBJ2-3, with 9 bases identical to TRBD2. Germline V gene lookup returns CDR1 SGHTS and CDR2 YDEGEE. V lost 2 bases, J lost 5 bases, and 9 bases stayed unmatched. This CDR3 has 16 residues. CDR3 amino acids: CASSFLAGGPVDTQYF. The CDR3 DNA reads as TGTGCCAGCAGCTTCCTGGCGGGAGGGCCAGTAGATACGCAGTATTTT.

The chain couples TRBV5-1 to TRBJ2-1, with D possibly being TRBD1 or TRBD2 (6 bases each). In germline, CDR1 is SGHRS, CDR2 YFSETQ. V lost 5 bases to trimming and J lost 10 bases, with 31 bases between them. There are 18 residues in the CDR3. Here the CDR3 reads CASSLEGPGDVGTREQFF. As DNA, the CDR3 is TGCGCCAGCAGTCTGGAGGGCCCAGGGGATGTGGGAACCAGGGAGCAGTTCTTC.

CDR3 DNA: TGTGCCATCAAGGGTGACGGGGAGCTGTTTTTT. Translated: CAIKGDGELFF. This chain uses TRBV10-3 with TRBJ2-2, with no clear D. CDR1 and CDR2 from the germline V gene are ENHRY and SYGVKD. V was clipped by 7 bases and J by 7 bases, with 7 bases between them. CDR3 length equals 11 residues.

On this clone: This sample includes further DNA sequences coding for the same CDR3. This chain connects TRBV30 to TRBJ1-1; D remains ambiguous. Trimming removed 0 bases at V and 1 base at J, with 6 bases between. Germline CDR1 GTSNPN, CDR2 SVGIG (reference sequence). The CDR3 loop spans 13 amino acids. In DNA, the CDR3 is TGTGCCTGGAGTGTGCAGGAGAACACTGAAGCTTTCTTT. As protein: CAWSVQENTEAFF.

This chain uses TRBV19 with TRBJ1-2; D may be TRBD1 (5 bases). Germline CDR1 is LNHDA and CDR2 is SQIVND (reference sequence). The CDR3 runs 14 residues. Trimming left V 8 bases short and J 2 bases short, with 15 bases between. The CDR3 region has the DNA TGTGCCAGTGCCTCCCTTGGGGGGAACTATGGCTACACCTTC. Amino acids: CASASLGGNYGYTF.

This chain joins TRBV2 and TRBJ2-3; tentatively, D is TRBD1 or TRBD2 (5 bases each). V was shortened by 5 bases and J by 2 bases, with 11 bases between the two germline ends. The CDR3 is made up of 14 amino acids. Germline values: CDR1 SNHLY, CDR2 FYNNEI. The CDR3 here is CASSTGTHTDTQYF. CDR3 DNA: TGTGCCAGCAGTACCGGGACGCACACAGATACGCAGTATTTT.

The chain has TRBV25-1 and TRBJ2-1, with D hard to call. The V and J ends lost 6 bases and 1 base respectively, with 7 bases between them. Germline CDR1 and CDR2: MGHDK and SYGVNS. The CDR3 has 13 amino acids. CDR3 sequence: CASSRNSYNEQFF. Here the CDR3 DNA reads TGTGCCAGCAGCCGGAATTCCTACAATGAGCAGTTCTTC.

This clone was observed a single time. V and J are TRBV25-1 and TRBJ1-2; D uncertain. Germline V gene sequence: CDR1 MGHDK, CDR2 SYGVNS. V lost 1 base and J lost 0, with 9 bases in between. CDR3 size: 15 residues. The CDR3 loop reads CASSEFGGSNYGYTF. The CDR3 nucleotides are TGTGCCAGCAGTGAATTCGGTGGATCTAACTATGGCTACACCTTC.

V usage is TRBV30 and J usage is TRBJ2-6, with TRBD1 matching 8 bases. With V trimmed by 2 bases and J by 0 bases, 9 bases remained unmatched. Germline V CDR1 and CDR2: GTSNPN, SVGIG (reference sequence). CDR3 size: 18 residues. The CDR3 DNA reads TGTGCCTGGAGTACAGGGGGGCAGGGGTTCTCTGGGGCCAACGTCCTGACTTTC. Its translation is CAWSTGGQGFSGANVLTF.

This clone was seen more than once but under ten times. This sample also contains other DNA sequences that code for the same CDR3. This rearrangement joins TRBV5-1 to TRBJ1-3; unclear D gene. V lost 0 bases and J 2 bases, leaving 6 bases between the germline ends. The germline CDR1 and CDR2 sequences are SGHRS and YFSETQ. The CDR3 covers 14 residues. The CDR3 DNA follows: TGCGCCAGCAGCTTGGCCGGAACTGGAAACACCATATATTTT. This encodes CASSLAGTGNTIYF.

The chain carries TRBV7-2 and TRBJ2-3; D gene ambiguous. Germline CDR1 SGHTA, CDR2 FQGNSA. The CDR3 covers 12 residues. The ends were cut back, 6 bases at V and 0 bases at J, with 4 bases in the middle. CDR3 in DNA: TGTGCCAGCAGGGAGAGCACAGATACGCAGTATTTT. It yields the protein CASRESTDTQYF. Filled out from reference TRBV7-2 and TRBJ2-3, the complete variable domain reads GAGVSQSPSNKVTEKGKDVELRCDPISGHTALYWYRQSLGQGLEFLIYFQGNSAPDKSGLPSDRFSAERTGGSVSTLTIQRTQQEDSAVYLCASRESTDTQYFGPGTRLTVL.

The chain employs TRBV5-6 and TRBJ2-6; D remains ambiguous. The CDR3 is 16 residues long. V lost 2 bases and J 3 bases, leaving 12 bases between the germline ends. Germline V lookup: CDR1 SGHDT, CDR2 YYEEEE. Here the CDR3 reads CASSFGQAFGANVLTF. The CDR3 region has the DNA TGTGCCAGCAGCTTTGGGCAGGCGTTTGGGGCCAACGTCCTGACTTTC.

At least ten counts were recorded for this clone. The chain uses TRBV6-4 and TRBJ2-1; D is uncertain. The CDR3 has 13 amino acids. V was shortened by 2 bases and J by 7 bases, with 9 bases between the two germline ends. Germline loops: CDR1 MRHNA, CDR2 SNTAGT. The CDR3 region is CASSDTPENEQFF. Here the CDR3 DNA reads TGTGCCAGCAGTGACACACCAGAGAATGAGCAGTTCTTC.

The chain carries TRBV19 and TRBJ1-3, with D possibly being TRBD1 (6 bases). CDR1 is LNHDA and CDR2 is SQIVND in the germline V gene (reference sequence). Trimming cost V 3 bases and J 4 bases, with 10 bases left between them. This CDR3 spans 14 amino acids. This CDR3 is CASSIRDIGNTIYF. The CDR3 DNA reads TGTGCCAGTAGTATTCGGGACATCGGAAACACCATATATTTT.

V usage is TRBV18 and J usage is TRBJ2-6; 7 nucleotides line up with TRBD1. The germline V gene has CDR1 KGHSH and CDR2 LQKENI. The CDR3 has 18 residues. Trimming cost V 1 base and J 0 bases; bases outside gene matches: 6. CDR3 in DNA: TGTGCCAGCTCACCACGGACAGGTTCGAGCTCTGGGGCCAACGTCCTGACTTTC. This gives the protein CASSPRTGSSSGANVLTF. Using reference TRBV18 and TRBJ2-6 for the parts outside the CDR3, the full variable domain is NAGVMQNPRHLVRRRGQEARLRCSPMKGHSHVYWYRQLPEEGLKFMVYLQKENIIDESGMPKERFSAEFPKEGPSILRIQQVVRGDSAAYFCASSPRTGSSSGANVLTFGAGSRLTVL.

This chain links TRBV5-4 with TRBJ2-7; 7 bases line up with TRBD1. The germline V gene encodes CDR1 SGHNT and CDR2 YYREEE (reference sequence). CDR3 length: 15 amino acids. Trimming removed 2 bases from V and 0 bases from J; junction bases left unmatched: 5. Here the CDR3 reads CASSLRGPNSYEQYF. CDR3 in DNA: TGTGCCAGCAGCTTAAGGGGGCCCAACTCCTACGAGCAGTACTTC.

This chain uses TRBV7-2 with TRBJ2-5, with TRBD1 as a possible D gene (5 bases). Germline V CDR1 and CDR2: SGHTA, FQGNSA. V was trimmed by 0 bases and J by 1 base, leaving 9 bases between them. This CDR3 spans 15 amino acids. DNA for the CDR3: TGTGCCAGCAGCTTAGCCCTAGGGGCCCAAGAGACCCAGTACTTC. It yields the protein CASSLALGAQETQYF.

V gene TRBV5-1 combines with J gene TRBJ2-5; TRBD1 agrees at 9 bases. The J call may be faulty, since TRBJ2-7 better matches the DNA end. This CDR3 spans 15 amino acids. CDR1 is SGHRS and CDR2 is YFSETQ in the germline V gene. The CDR3 DNA is TGCGCCAGCAGCCGAGGGACAGGGAATAGCGACGAGCAGTACTTC. Its protein product is CASSRGTGNSDEQYF.